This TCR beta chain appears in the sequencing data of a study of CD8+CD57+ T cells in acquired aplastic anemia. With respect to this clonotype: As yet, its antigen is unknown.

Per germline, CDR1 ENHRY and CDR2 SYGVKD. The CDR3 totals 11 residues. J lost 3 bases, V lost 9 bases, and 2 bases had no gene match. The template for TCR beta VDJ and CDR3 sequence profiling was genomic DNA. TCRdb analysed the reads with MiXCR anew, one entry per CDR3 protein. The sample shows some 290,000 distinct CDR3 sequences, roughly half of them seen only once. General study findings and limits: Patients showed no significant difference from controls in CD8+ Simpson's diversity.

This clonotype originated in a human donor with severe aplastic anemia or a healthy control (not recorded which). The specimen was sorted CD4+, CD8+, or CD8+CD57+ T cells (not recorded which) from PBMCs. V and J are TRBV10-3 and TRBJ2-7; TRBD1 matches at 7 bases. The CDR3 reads CAIQGNYEQYF. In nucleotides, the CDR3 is TGTGCCATACAGGGGAACTACGAGCAGTACTTC.